This T cell receptor (beta chain) was documented in a study of T cells in Graves' hyperthyroidism and ophthalmopathy. Germline V CDR1 and CDR2: LGHDT, YNNKEL (reference sequence). The junction had 7 bases not matched to a gene; V was cut back by 4 bases and J by 9 bases. There are 14 residues in the CDR3. Pregnant or lactating patients were excluded, as were those with uncontrolled infection or other autoimmune disease. Each 10 ml fresh peripheral blood draw supplied the PBMCs. This clonotype appeared a few times. The investigators amplified TCR beta CDR3 regions from RNA transcripts. TCR CDR3 underwent first-round RT-PCR with the HTBI primer set. MiXCR, run by TCRdb on the multiplex PCR reads, gives a single entry per CDR3 protein. The sample has about 720,000 distinct CDR3 sequences; roughly a sixth are singletons.

Sequencing input: blood. This TCR derives from a woman aged 45-65 years with Graves' hyperthyroidism that later progressed to Graves' ophthalmopathy. The V call is TRBV3-1, the J call TRBJ1-4; 8 positions match TRBD1. In DNA, the CDR3 is TGTGCCAGCAGCCGGGACAGGTTTTATCAAAAACTGTTTTTT. This encodes CASSRDRFYQKLFF.